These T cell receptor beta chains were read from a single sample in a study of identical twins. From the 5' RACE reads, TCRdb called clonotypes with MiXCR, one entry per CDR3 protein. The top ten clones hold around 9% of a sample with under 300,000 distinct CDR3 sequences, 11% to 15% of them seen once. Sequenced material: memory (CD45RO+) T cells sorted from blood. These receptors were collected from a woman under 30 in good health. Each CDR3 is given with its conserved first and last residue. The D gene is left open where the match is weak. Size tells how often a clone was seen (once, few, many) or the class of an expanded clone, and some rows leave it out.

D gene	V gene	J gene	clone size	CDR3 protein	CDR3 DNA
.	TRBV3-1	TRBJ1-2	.	CASSPRTPNYGYTF	TGTGCCAGCAGCCCTCGTACCCCAAACTATGGCTACACCTTC
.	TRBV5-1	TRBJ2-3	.	CASSSTGTARTDTQYF	TGCGCCAGCAGCTCGACGGGGACTGCACGCACAGATACGCAGTATTTT
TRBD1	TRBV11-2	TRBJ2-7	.	CASSSRDRSYEQYF	TGTGCCAGCAGCAGCCGGGACAGGAGCTACGAGCAGTACTTC
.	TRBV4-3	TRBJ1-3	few	CASSQDLGGSSGNTIYF	TGCGCCAGCAGCCAAGATCTGGGTGGGAGCTCTGGAAACACCATATATTTT
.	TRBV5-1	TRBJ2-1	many	CASSLEEHEQFF	TGCGCCAGCAGCTTGGAGGAGCATGAGCAGTTCTTC
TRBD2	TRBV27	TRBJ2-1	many	CASSLSSGRAGQFF	TGTGCCAGCAGTTTATCCAGCGGGAGGGCCGGGCAGTTCTTC
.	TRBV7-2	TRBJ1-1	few	CATRLEEGEAFF	TGTGCCACCCGCCTGGAGGAGGGTGAAGCTTTCTTT
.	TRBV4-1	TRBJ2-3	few	CASSAHWDYTDTQYF	TGCGCCAGCAGCGCCCATTGGGATTACACAGATACGCAGTATTTT
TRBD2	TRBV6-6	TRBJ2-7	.	CASVSSGSNEQYF	TGTGCCAGCGTTTCTAGCGGGAGTAACGAGCAGTACTTC
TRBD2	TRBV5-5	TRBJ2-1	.	CASSLAPAAGVKNEQFF	TGTGCCAGCAGCTTAGCCCCAGCAGCGGGGGTTAAAAATGAGCAGTTCTTC
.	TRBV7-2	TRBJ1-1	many	CASSLDVSYAEAFF	TGTGCCAGCAGCTTGGATGTTTCTTACGCTGAAGCTTTCTTT
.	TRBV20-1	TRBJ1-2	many	CSARNREQGGYTF	TGCAGTGCTAGAAACAGGGAACAGGGTGGCTACACCTTC
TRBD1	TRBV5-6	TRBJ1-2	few	CASSLGQGNPLAGYTF	TGTGCCAGCAGCTTAGGACAGGGCAACCCGTTAGCGGGCTACACCTTC
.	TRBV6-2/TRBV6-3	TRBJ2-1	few	CASSYSSFAPVYNEQFF	TGTGCCAGCAGTTACTCCTCCTTTGCCCCGGTATACAATGAGCAGTTCTTC
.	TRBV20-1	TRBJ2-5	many	CSAHYVLGRETQYF	TGCAGTGCTCACTACGTCCTAGGGCGGGAGACCCAGTACTTC
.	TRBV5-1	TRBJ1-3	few	CASSLKPGPLHSGNTIYF	TGCGCCAGCAGCTTGAAACCCGGACCTCTTCACTCTGGAAACACCATATATTTT
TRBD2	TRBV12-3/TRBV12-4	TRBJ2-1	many	CATRLAGYNEQFF	TGTGCCACCAGACTAGCGGGATACAATGAGCAGTTCTTC
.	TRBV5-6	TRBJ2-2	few	CASYPLGVDTGELFF	TGTGCCAGCTACCCCCTAGGGGTCGACACCGGGGAGCTGTTTTTT
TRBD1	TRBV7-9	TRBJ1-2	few	CASHPADRRYGYTF	TGTGCCAGTCACCCTGCGGACAGGCGCTATGGCTACACCTTC
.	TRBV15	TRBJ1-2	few	CATSRAGGYYGYTF	TGTGCCACCAGCAGGGCGGGAGGATACTATGGCTACACCTTC
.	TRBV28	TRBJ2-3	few	CASSPSWYGIGSPDTQYF	TGTGCCAGCAGTCCCTCCTGGTACGGCATCGGGAGCCCAGATACGCAGTATTTT
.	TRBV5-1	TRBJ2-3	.	CASSFTRTDTQYF	TGCGCCAGCAGCTTTACTCGGACAGATACGCAGTATTTT
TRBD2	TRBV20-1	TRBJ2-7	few	CSATSGGTSGYEQYF	TGCAGTGCTACAAGTGGGGGGACTAGCGGTTACGAGCAGTACTTC
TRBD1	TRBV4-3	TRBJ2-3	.	CASSQRDRGPTDTQYF	TGCGCCAGCAGCCAAAGGGACAGGGGACCCACAGATACGCAGTATTTT
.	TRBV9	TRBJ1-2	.	CASSVGADTFYGYTF	TGTGCCAGCAGCGTAGGGGCAGACACATTCTATGGCTACACCTTC
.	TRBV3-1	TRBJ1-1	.	CASSLLRAEAFF	TGTGCCAGCAGCCTTCTGCGGGCTGAAGCTTTCTTT
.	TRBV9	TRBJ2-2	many	CASSVVGYANTGELFF	TGTGCCAGCAGCGTAGTGGGCTACGCGAACACCGGGGAGCTGTTTTTT
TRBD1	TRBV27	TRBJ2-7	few	CASSYGTGTEQYF	TGTGCCAGCAGTTATGGGACAGGGACCGAGCAGTACTTC
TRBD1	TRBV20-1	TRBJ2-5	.	CSARPPTGGKETQYF	TGCAGTGCCCGACCCCCAACAGGGGGAAAGGAGACCCAGTACTTC
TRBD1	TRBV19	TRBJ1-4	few	CASSEGQGVEKLFF	TGTGCCAGTTCTGAAGGACAGGGGGTTGAAAAACTGTTTTTT
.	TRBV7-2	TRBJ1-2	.	CASSPRGVLGYTF	TGTGCCAGCAGCCCCCGCGGGGTACTAGGCTACACCTTC
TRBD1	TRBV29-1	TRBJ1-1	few	CSVQQGGTEAFF	TGCAGCGTTCAGCAGGGGGGAACTGAAGCTTTCTTT
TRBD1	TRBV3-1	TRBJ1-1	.	CASSLKQGRSEAFF	TGTGCCAGCAGCTTAAAACAGGGGAGGTCTGAAGCTTTCTTT
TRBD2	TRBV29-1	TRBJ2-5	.	CSAPTSGGRIETQYF	TGCAGCGCACCAACCTCGGGGGGGAGGATAGAGACCCAGTACTTC
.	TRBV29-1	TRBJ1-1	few	CSLSRNTEAFF	TGCAGCTTATCAAGGAACACTGAAGCTTTCTTT
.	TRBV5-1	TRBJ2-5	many	CASSLGLKETQYF	TGTGCCAGCAGTTTGGGACTTAAAGAGACCCAGTACTTC
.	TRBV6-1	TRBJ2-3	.	CASSSPSPSTDTQYF	TGTGCCAGCAGCTCGCCTAGCCCTAGCACAGATACGCAGTATTTT
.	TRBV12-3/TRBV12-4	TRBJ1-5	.	CASSFSSQPQHF	TGTGCCAGCAGCTTTTCTTCCCAGCCCCAGCATTTT
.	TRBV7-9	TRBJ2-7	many	CASSLVGAGQYF	TGTGCCAGCAGCTTAGTTGGTGCGGGGCAGTACTTC
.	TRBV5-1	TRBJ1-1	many	CASSSGVNTEAFF	TGTGCCAGCAGTTCCGGTGTGAACACTGAAGCTTTCTTT
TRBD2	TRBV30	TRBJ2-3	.	CAWSVGGRTTDTQYF	TGTGCCTGGAGTGTGGGAGGGAGGACCACAGATACGCAGTATTTT
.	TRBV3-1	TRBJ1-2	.	CASSQSGSGYTF	TGTGCCAGCAGCCAGTCGGGTAGTGGCTACACCTTC
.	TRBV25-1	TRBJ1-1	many	CASSSNRANTEAFF	TGTGCCAGCAGTAGTAACAGGGCGAACACTGAAGCTTTCTTT
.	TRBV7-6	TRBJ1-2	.	CASSLEPRPGYGYTF	TGTGCCAGCAGCTTAGAACCCAGGCCCGGCTATGGCTACACCTTC
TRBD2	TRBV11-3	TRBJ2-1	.	CASSLGGRGARNEQFF	TGTGCCAGCAGCTTAGGGGGGCGGGGGGCTAGGAATGAGCAGTTCTTC
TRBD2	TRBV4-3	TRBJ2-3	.	CASSPATSGSADTQYF	TGCGCCAGCAGCCCAGCAACTAGCGGGAGTGCAGATACGCAGTATTTT
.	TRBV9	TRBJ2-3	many	CASSVDAGLTDTQYF	TGTGCCAGCAGCGTAGATGCGGGGCTCACAGATACGCAGTATTTT
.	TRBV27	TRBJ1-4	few	CASSLGVGANEKLFF	TGTGCCAGCAGTTTGGGGGTCGGAGCTAATGAAAAACTGTTTTTT
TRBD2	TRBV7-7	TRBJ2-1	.	CASSTGLAGDGEQFF	TGTGCCAGCAGCACTGGACTAGCGGGAGATGGGGAGCAGTTCTTC
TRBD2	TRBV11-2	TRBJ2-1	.	CASSPKGTSGRGSSYNEQFF	TGTGCCAGCAGCCCGAAAGGGACTAGCGGGAGGGGGAGCTCCTACAATGAGCAGTTCTTC
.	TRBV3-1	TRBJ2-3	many	CASSQEWSTDTQYF	TGTGCCAGCAGCCAAGAGTGGAGCACAGATACGCAGTATTTT
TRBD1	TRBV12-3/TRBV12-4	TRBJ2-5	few	CASSMGQTLGTQYF	TGTGCCAGCAGTATGGGACAGACGTTGGGGACCCAGTACTTC
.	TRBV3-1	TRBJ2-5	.	CASSLLQGGETQYF	TGTGCCAGCAGCCTCCTACAGGGAGGTGAGACCCAGTACTTC
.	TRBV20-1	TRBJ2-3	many	CSASLFTDTQYF	TGCAGTGCTTCCCTCTTCACAGATACGCAGTATTTT
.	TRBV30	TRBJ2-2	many	CAWSLASGELFF	TGTGCCTGGAGCCTAGCGTCCGGGGAGCTGTTTTTT